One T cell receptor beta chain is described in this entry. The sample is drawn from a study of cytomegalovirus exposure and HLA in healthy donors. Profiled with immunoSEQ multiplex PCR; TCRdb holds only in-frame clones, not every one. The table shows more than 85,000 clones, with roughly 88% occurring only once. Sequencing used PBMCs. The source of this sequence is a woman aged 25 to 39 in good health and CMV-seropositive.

CDR3: CASSDHLRASGSPNEQFF. The DNA for the CDR3 is TGCGCCAGCAGTGACCATCTTCGAGCTAGCGGGAGCCCCAATGAGCAGTTCTTC. This chain connects TRBV10-2 to TRBJ2-1; 10 bases map to TRBD2. Unmatched junction bases numbered 14, after V lost 3 bases and J lost 6 bases. The CDR3 length is 18 residues. Germline-derived CDR1 and CDR2 are WSHSY and SAAADI.